The entry below gives a single T cell receptor beta chain sequence along with its context. No cognate antigen has been identified for it. Per-base qualities were not stored, and no clone one base away is much larger. The immunoSEQ Assay, a bias-controlled multiplex PCR, was used to amplify TCRbeta CDR3 regions from genomic DNA. From the authors' description of their analysis: Within the assay, amplification of reference gene primers was used to estimate how many nucleated cells each sample contained. To quantify the absolute abundance of each unique TCRbeta CDR3 rearrangement, sequence reads were collapsed and filtered. For each sample, productive Simpson clonality was calculated as the square root of Simpson's diversity index over productive rearrangements. TCRdb stores this immuneACCESS table with in-frame sequences only. Part of the clones is absent; in the studies checked, under half of the shortfall reflects unresolved V genes, and no reason is known for the rest. The D gene and trimming were derived from the DNA, and the V and J assignments and clone size from that table. The sample table contains around 210,000 clones; only one count was recorded for roughly 84% of them. The top ten clonotypes cover about a sixth of the sample.

This sample was taken from a study of blood T cell repertoires in COVID-19 (dated by TCRdb to 2018 to 2021). Turning to the overall study: Collaborator samples came from the United States, Italy and Spain and covered acute and convalescent phases of COVID-19. The material from the prospective study consisted of cDNA or gDNA derived from T cells, B-cell-depleted T cells, or PBMCs. HLA class I and class II types, where available, came from metadata supplied by the sample provider rather than from assay-based typing. Samples came from the ongoing ImmuneRACE study (first 160 participants) plus 1,254 subjects from 6 global collaborators. A freely available public database, intended as a resource for researchers studying the immune response to SARS-CoV-2, is where the repertoires were released. A de-identified subject ID, COVID-19 status, age in years and sex were almost always included in the sample metadata. The dataset comprised deeply sampled blood TCRbeta repertoires from subjects exposed to, actively infected with, or recovered from COVID-19. Broader findings and caveats from the paper: Clinical and demographic metadata were provided uncurated, with the amount varying by source and participant.

At one collaborating source in Seattle, patients were enrolled during active infection and were followed longitudinally through the course of disease. Whole blood was collected in K2EDTA tubes by collaborating institutions according to the institutions' own protocols. For TCRbeta analysis, collaborators shipped samples as frozen whole blood, isolated PBMCs, or DNA extracted from either of those sample types. The receptor was isolated from a man aged 45-65 years with COVID-19, enrolled during active disease. Specimen: peripheral blood.

The nucleotides are TGTGCCAGCAGCCCCCAAAACCGGGACAGCCGGGTGAACACTGAAGCTTTCTTT. This translates into CASSPQNRDSRVNTEAFF. The chain is assembled from TRBV21-1 and TRBJ1-1; TRBD1, the table's D call, was not compared with the DNA. TRBV21-1 is termed a pseudogene. From its cysteine to its phenylalanine, the CDR3 spans 18 amino acids. The entry retains the CDR3 DNA only, 54 bases that are in frame from base 1.